The 10 T cell receptor beta chains reported below all come from one sample, sequenced in a study of blood T cells in healthy people across ages. Using a J-beta primer mix together with a sample-barcoded 5' primer, a second PCR was run for about 6 to 11 cycles. TCRdb fed the 5' RACE reads into MiXCR, producing one record per CDR3 protein. Found here are 1.5 million to 2 million distinct CDR3 sequences, roughly 43% of them singletons; the top ten hold roughly 23%. The source material was blood. The receptors stem from a human donor in good health.

This clonotype was observed a handful of times. The chain carries TRBV6-1 and TRBJ2-7; 9 nucleotides line up with TRBD2. The CDR3 runs to 15 residues. After removal of 3 bases from V and 2 bases from J, the junction contained 5 bases not matched to a gene. Germline V gives CDR1 MNHNS, CDR2 SASEGT. DNA of the CDR3: TGTGCCAGCAGTGAGTTGTCTAGCGGGGCCTACGAGCAGTACTTC. Encoded protein: CASSELSSGAYEQYF.

The rearrangement uses TRBV14 and TRBJ1-5; D may be TRBD1 (5 bases). Trimming shortened V by 6 bases and J by 1 base, and 16 bases separated the two germline ends. CDR3 length: 16 residues. The V gene's germline CDR1 is SGHDN and CDR2 FVKESK. CDR3 in amino acids: CASRLDSASSNQPQHF. In DNA, the CDR3 is TGTGCCAGCAGACTCGACAGTGCCTCGAGCAATCAGCCCCAGCATTTT.

There are a few counts of this clonotype. The chain joins TRBV12-3 or TRBV12-4 to TRBJ2-7; D perhaps matches TRBD1 (5 bases). The V end lost 7 bases, the J end lost 1 base, and 5 bases lay between the germline ends. The CDR3 sequence is 11 residues long. CDR3 loop: CASKGSYEQYF. The DNA for the CDR3 is TGTGCCAGCAAGGGGTCCTACGAGCAGTACTTC.

The chain is built from TRBV29-1 and TRBJ2-5; a possible D gene is TRBD2 (5 bases). The length of the CDR3 is 12 residues. In germline, CDR1 is SQVTM, CDR2 ANQGSEA. V lost 7 bases and J 7 bases, leaving 16 bases between the germline ends. In DNA form, the CDR3 reads TGCAGCGGTGGAGGCCCTGGAGGGACCCAGTACTTC. The encoded protein is CSGGGPGGTQYF.

The table lists this clonotype with many counts. The rearrangement links TRBV6-5 to TRBJ1-2; D gene unclear. Germline-derived CDR1 and CDR2 are MNHEY and SVGAGI. This CDR3 spans 12 amino acids. V lost 5 bases to trimming and J lost 4 bases, with 8 bases between them. The CDR3 is CASSPLGYGYTF. The CDR3, as DNA: TGTGCCAGCAGTCCCCTCGGCTATGGCTACACCTTC.

V and J are TRBV6-6 and TRBJ2-4; a possible D gene is TRBD1 (5 bases). This CDR3 contains 14 residues. Germline loops: CDR1 MNHNY, CDR2 SVGAGI (reference sequence). Deletions cut 4 bases from V and 8 bases from J, with 15 bases between. The CDR3 DNA reads as TGTGCCAGCAGTTCATCAGGGCTTGGACACATTCAGTACTTC. Translation gives CASSSSGLGHIQYF.

This clonotype was observed a handful of times. The rearrangement joins TRBV7-9 to TRBJ2-3; D gene ambiguous. Trimming shortened V by 2 bases and J by 5 bases, and 5 bases separated the two germline ends. The CDR3 has 12 amino acids. Germline CDR1 reads SEHNR; CDR2 reads FQNEAQ (reference sequence). CDR3 nucleotides: TGTGCCAGCAGCTTAAATAAAGATACGCAGTATTTT. Protein product: CASSLNKDTQYF.

There are a few counts of this clonotype. The rearrangement joins TRBV28 to TRBJ2-7; D gene uncertain. Germline assignment: CDR1 MDHEN and CDR2 SYDVKM. V lost 3 bases to trimming and J lost 6 bases, with 9 bases between them. The CDR3 loop spans 12 amino acids. The CDR3 loop is CASSFSATEQYF. CDR3 nucleotide sequence: TGTGCCAGCAGTTTCTCAGCGACCGAGCAGTACTTC.

This clonotype was observed a few times. The rearrangement uses TRBV7-3 and TRBJ2-1; maybe TRBD2 (6 bases). V lost 1 base to trimming and J lost 9 bases, with 16 bases between them. The CDR3 is 15 residues long. CDR1 is SGHTA and CDR2 is FQGTGA in the germline V gene. DNA for the CDR3: TGTGCCAGCAGCTTAATCGCGGGGACCGTCGGTGAGCAGTTCTTC. The encoded protein is CASSLIAGTVGEQFF.

The chain recombines TRBV13 with TRBJ2-4; possibly TRBD2 for D (6 bases). With the DNA end fitting TRBJ2-7 better, the J assignment may be wrong. The CDR3 sequence is 15 residues long. The germline CDR1 and CDR2 sequences are PRHDT and FYEKMQ (reference sequence). The CDR3 coding sequence is TGTGCCAGCAGCACATACGGGCCTCTCGGGGGCGAGCAGTACTTC. It translates to CASSTYGPLGGEQYF.